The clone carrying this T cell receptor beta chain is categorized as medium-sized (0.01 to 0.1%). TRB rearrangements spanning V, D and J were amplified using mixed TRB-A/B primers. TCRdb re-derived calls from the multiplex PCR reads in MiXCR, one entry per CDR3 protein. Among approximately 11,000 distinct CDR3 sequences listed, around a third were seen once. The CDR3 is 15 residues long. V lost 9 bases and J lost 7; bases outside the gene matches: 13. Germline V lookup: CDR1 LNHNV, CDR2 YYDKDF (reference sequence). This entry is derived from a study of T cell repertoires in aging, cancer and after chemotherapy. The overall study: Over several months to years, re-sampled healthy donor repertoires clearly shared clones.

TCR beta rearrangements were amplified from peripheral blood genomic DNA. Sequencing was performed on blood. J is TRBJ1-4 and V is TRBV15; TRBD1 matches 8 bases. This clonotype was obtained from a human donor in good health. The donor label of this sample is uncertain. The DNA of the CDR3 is TGTGCCACTGGGACAGGTCTCCCGACGGGTGAAAAACTGTTTTTT. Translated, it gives CATGTGLPTGEKLFF.